This T cell receptor beta chain was found in a study of early T cells in non-severe SARS-CoV-2 infection. The wider study: Whole-blood bulk RNA, unsorted, was sequenced, and chains were unpaired.

Study-wide results and limits: VDJdb-based matching was biased toward anti-spike CD8 responses and missed private and CD4 specificities.

The CDR3 length is 13 residues. The V end was cut by 9 bases, the J end by 0 bases, with 9 bases between. In germline, CDR1 is LNHDA, CDR2 SQIVND (reference sequence). Individual cDNA molecules received unique molecular identifiers. TCRdb analysed the 5' RACE reads with MiXCR anew, one entry per CDR3 protein. The table shows 25,000 to 30,000 distinct CDR3 sequences, with around 4.5% occurring only once. There are many counts of this clonotype. Its specificity is unknown. The receptor's source is an adult who was a healthcare worker with PCR-confirmed SARS-CoV-2 infection or an uninfected control (not recorded which). This rearrangement joins TRBV19 to TRBJ2-1, with a tentative D call TRBD1 (5 bases). The source material was whole blood. This CDR3 reads CASRASSYNEQFF. CDR3 coding DNA: TGTGCCAGCAGGGCTAGCTCCTACAATGAGCAGTTCTTC.